This T cell receptor beta chain was found in a study of T cell responses to AZD1222 COVID-19 vaccine. Libraries were prepared by immunoSEQ multiplex PCR; TCRdb keeps only in-frame clonotypes and omits some of them. This sample yields 240,000 or so clones, of which approximately 93% are seen a single time; around 0.6% belongs to the top ten. The germline CDR1 and CDR2 sequences are SNHLY and FYNNEI. J gave up 11 bases and V 2 bases, and 4 bases lay outside the gene matches. CDR3 length: 12 residues. This sequence was found in an adult in good health. The chain combines TRBV2 with TRBJ1-2; 8 positions match TRBD1. This specimen consisted of peripheral blood, obtained on day 0 of AZD1222 vaccination. The CDR3 nucleotides are TGTGCCAGCAGTGAAAGGGACAGGAGGTACACCTTC. Encoded protein: CASSERDRRYTF.